One and the same sample provided the 11 T cell receptor beta chains below, sequenced in a study of shared clonotypes between healthy human individuals. Repertoires were generated with immunoSEQ multiplex PCR, while TCRdb's copy carries only in-frame clones and drops some. The table includes some 680,000 clones, around 73% detected once. Material: memory CD4+ T cells sorted from blood. Indicated subset: CD45RA-negative fraction. The receptor set was obtained from a woman in her thirties in good health.

The chain couples TRBV28 to TRBJ1-1, with D maybe TRBD1 (5 bases). The V gene's germline CDR1 is MDHEN and CDR2 SYDVKM. CDR3 size: 13 residues. Trimming cost V 9 bases and J 6 bases, with 17 bases left between them. CDR3 DNA: TGTGCCAGTGGGACGCGGAGGGTCGCTGAAGCTTTCTTT. Translating it yields CASGTRRVAEAFF.

This clone was observed once. The J gene is TRBJ1-3, the V gene TRBV6-1; no clear D. The CDR3 spans 13 residues. V was cut by 2 bases and J by 0 bases, with 2 bases left in between. Germline-derived CDR1 and CDR2 are MNHNS and SASEGT. The CDR3 bases are TGTGCCAGCAGTGAAAACTCTGGAAACACCATATATTTT. It specifies CASSENSGNTIYF.

The chain links TRBV6-6 to TRBJ2-1; D uncertain. Trimming cost V 6 bases and J 0 bases, with 15 bases left between them. Germline V gives CDR1 MNHNY, CDR2 SVGAGI (reference sequence). The CDR3 loop spans 16 amino acids. DNA for the CDR3: TGTGCCAGCAGCCCACGGGCGTTAAGCTCCTACAATGAGCAGTTCTTC. Protein product: CASSPRALSSYNEQFF.

This chain joins TRBV19 and TRBJ2-7, with 8 nucleotides matching TRBD1. CDR1 is LNHDA, CDR2 SQIVND, per germline (reference sequence). The CDR3 loop spans 15 amino acids. With 5 bases clipped from V and 3 bases from J, the junction kept 9 bases outside the gene matches. The CDR3 DNA reads as TGTGCCAGTAGTCCGACGGGACAGGCCGTCTACGAGCAGTACTTC. The encoded protein is CASSPTGQAVYEQYF.

The rearrangement joins TRBV27 to TRBJ2-7; D may be TRBD1 or TRBD2 (5 bases each). The CDR3 has 11 residues. Trimming took off 3 bases at V and 6 bases at J, with 6 bases between the two ends. From germline, CDR1 is MNHEY and CDR2 SMNVEV (reference sequence). The CDR3: CASSFGGEQYF. The CDR3 DNA reads as TGTGCCAGCAGTTTTGGGGGCGAGCAGTACTTC.

V and J are TRBV5-1 and TRBJ2-3; D is uncertain. From germline, CDR1 is SGHRS and CDR2 YFSETQ. Trimming left V 0 bases short and J 4 bases short, with 9 bases between. CDR3 length: 14 amino acids. CDR3 bases: TGCGCCAGCAGCTTGGGGATGAGCGCAGATACGCAGTATTTT. Protein product: CASSLGMSADTQYF.

The chain is built from TRBV7-8 and TRBJ2-5; D is perhaps TRBD2 (6 bases). Germline V CDR1 and CDR2: SGHVS, FQNEAQ. The CDR3 extends over 14 amino acids. V was trimmed by 1 base and J by 9 bases, leaving 15 bases between them. For the CDR3, the DNA is TGTGCCAGCAGCTTAGACCCGGGGCCGGGGGCCCAGTACTTC. It encodes CASSLDPGPGAQYF.

The genes are TRBV4-1 and TRBJ1-3; no definite D call. Germline assignment: CDR1 MGHRA and CDR2 YSYEKL. The ends were cut back, 1 base at V and 4 bases at J, with 11 bases in the middle. The CDR3 extends over 15 amino acids. The CDR3 sequence is CASSQVPAQGNTIYF. The CDR3 DNA follows: TGCGCCAGCAGCCAAGTCCCCGCGCAGGGAAACACCATATATTTT.

V is TRBV5-1 and J is TRBJ2-5; D perhaps matches TRBD2 (5 bases). Near its end, the DNA agrees better with TRBJ2-7, so the J call may be wrong. Germline V lookup: CDR1 SGHRS, CDR2 YFSETQ. This CDR3 contains 13 residues. The CDR3 is CASSGSSLDEQYF. As DNA, the CDR3 is TGCGCCAGCAGCGGCTCTAGCTTGGACGAGCAGTACTTC.

The chain employs TRBV29-1 and TRBJ2-7, with 7 bases matching TRBD2. Trimming took 4 bases from V and 5 from J; bases not matched to a gene: 8. CDR3 length: 13 amino acids. Germline loops: CDR1 SQVTM, CDR2 ANQGSEA. CDR3 DNA: TGCAGCGTTGCAAAGAGGACTAGGGACGAGCAGTACTTC. Protein: CSVAKRTRDEQYF.

This chain links TRBV6-1 with TRBJ2-7; D unclear. V was trimmed by 7 bases and J by 0 bases, leaving 13 bases between them. This CDR3 is 14 amino acids long. The germline CDR1 and CDR2 sequences are MNHNS and SASEGT. CDR3 DNA: TGTGCCAGCACAAGGATCCCCGGCTCCTACGAGCAGTACTTC. Translating gives CASTRIPGSYEQYF.